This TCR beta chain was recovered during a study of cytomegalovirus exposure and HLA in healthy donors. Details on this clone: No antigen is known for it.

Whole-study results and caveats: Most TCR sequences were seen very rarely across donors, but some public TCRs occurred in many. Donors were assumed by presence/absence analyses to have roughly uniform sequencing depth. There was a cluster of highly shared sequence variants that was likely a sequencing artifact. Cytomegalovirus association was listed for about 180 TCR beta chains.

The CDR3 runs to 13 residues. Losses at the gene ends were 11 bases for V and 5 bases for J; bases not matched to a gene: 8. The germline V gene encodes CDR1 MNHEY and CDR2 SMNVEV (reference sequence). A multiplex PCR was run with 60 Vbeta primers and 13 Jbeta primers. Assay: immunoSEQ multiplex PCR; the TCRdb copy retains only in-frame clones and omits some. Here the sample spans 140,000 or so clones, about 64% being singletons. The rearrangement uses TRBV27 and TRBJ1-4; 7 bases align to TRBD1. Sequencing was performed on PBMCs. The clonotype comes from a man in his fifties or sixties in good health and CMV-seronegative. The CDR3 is CAASVQGNEKLFF. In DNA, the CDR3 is TGTGCCGCATCCGTACAGGGGAATGAAAAACTGTTTTTT.